This TCR beta chain came from a study of T cell responses to AZD1222 COVID-19 vaccine. Study background: Second doses that came at about 4 or about 12 weeks were put together. Study-wide points: Just a handful of AZD1222 recipients tested seropositive at baseline. Along spike, vaccine-associated CD4 TCRs were found throughout, with dominance at 160-218 and 743-854. Repertoire sampling occurred only after the peak T cell response.

This table comes from immunoSEQ multiplex PCR, and its TCRdb copy is limited to in-frame clones, with some not included. The table lists tens of thousands of clones, roughly 87% of them singletons. Trimming left V 1 base short and J 0 bases short, with 7 bases between. This CDR3 has 15 residues. Per the germline V gene, CDR1 is MGHRA and CDR2 is YSYEKL. With regard to this clone: The antigen is not known. Other nucleotide sequences in the sample specify the same CDR3.

V gene TRBV4-1 combines with J gene TRBJ1-3; D ambiguous. The specimen was peripheral blood, collected on day 0 of AZD1222 vaccination. The clonotype comes from an adult in good health. The CDR3 sequence is CASSQVGSSGNTIYF. The CDR3 nucleotides read TGCGCCAGCAGCCAAGTCGGAAGCTCTGGAAACACCATATATTTT.